These 4 T cell receptor beta chains came from one sample sequenced in a study of CD8+ T cells in alopecia areata. TCR sequencing used cDNA made by reverse transcription of extracted RNA. This table comes from immunoSEQ multiplex PCR, and its TCRdb copy is limited to in-frame clones, with some not included. The sample includes 95,000 to 100,000 clones, roughly two thirds of them seen just once. Sample treatment: oral pan-JAK inhibitor, 5-10 mg twice daily. The sample here was CD8+ T cells sorted from blood, taken at week 4, from a patient treated with tofacitinib. The receptors come from a human donor with alopecia areata.

J is TRBJ1-6 and V is TRBV5-6; D is ambiguous. The ends were cut back, 2 bases at V and 5 bases at J, with 11 bases in the middle. Germline V gene sequence: CDR1 SGHDT, CDR2 YYEEEE. This CDR3 spans 15 amino acids. CDR3 nucleotide sequence: TGTGCCAGCAGCTTCGCGGGGAACAATAATTCACCCCTCCACTTT. Encoded protein: CASSFAGNNNSPLHF.

The chain is built from TRBV29-1 and TRBJ1-2; a possible D gene is TRBD1 (6 bases). CDR3 length: 14 amino acids. Germline values: CDR1 SQVTM, CDR2 ANQGSEA. V gave up 7 bases and J gave up 5 bases, with 20 bases separating them. CDR3 region: CSGGPTEGGYGYTF. The CDR3 region has the DNA TGCAGCGGGGGGCCGACAGAGGGTGGGTATGGCTACACCTTC.

This clone was observed a handful of times. This chain connects TRBV6-4 to TRBJ1-6; 7 nucleotides agree with TRBD1. CDR3 length: 14 residues. V lost 7 bases, J lost 10 bases, and 10 bases stayed unmatched. Germline values: CDR1 MRHNA, CDR2 SNTAGT. The DNA for the CDR3 is TGTGCCAGCACCAGGGGAGCAGGGGGATCACCCCTCCACTTT. It encodes CASTRGAGGSPLHF.

The rearrangement uses TRBV10-2 and TRBJ2-5; 8 bases match TRBD2. The CDR3 has 14 residues. The J segment lost 5 bases and the V segment lost 7 bases, leaving 9 bases of the junction unmatched. Germline CDR1 and CDR2: WSHSY and SAAADI. CDR3 DNA: TGCGCCAGCAACGTCGGGGGGGCCGGCGAGACCCAGTACTTC. Amino acid sequence: CASNVGGAGETQYF.